This T cell receptor (beta chain) was recorded in a study of spatial heterogeneity in lung cancer. Turning to the study itself: The library had UMIs, and each TCR and UMI pair averaged more than ten raw reads.

Study-wide results and caveats: Higher tumor mutation counts went along with higher counts of expanded intratumoral alpha and beta TCRs.

Sample share makes this clonotype large. What it recognizes is unknown. As for time point: sample taken at primary tumor resection. Samples came from some 73 TRACERx patients with untreated early-stage lung cancer. The input material, whole RNA from tumor, nontumor lung or frozen PBMC, was sequenced unsorted. Each CDR3 protein gets one entry after TCRdb re-called the 5' RACE reads with MiXCR. The profile shows 1,400 or so distinct CDR3 sequences, about an eighth of them singletons. This clonotype was obtained from a female donor with early-stage non-small cell lung cancer. The sample consisted of lung tumor tissue, taken at surgery.

As DNA, the CDR3 is TGTGCCAGCAGTTTGGGCACTGAAGCTTTCTTT. Its translation is CASSLGTEAFF. V and J are TRBV27 and TRBJ1-1; D not certain. Per germline, CDR1 MNHEY and CDR2 SMNVEV (reference sequence). Trimming left V 3 bases short and J 4 bases short, with 3 bases between. This CDR3 comprises 11 residues.